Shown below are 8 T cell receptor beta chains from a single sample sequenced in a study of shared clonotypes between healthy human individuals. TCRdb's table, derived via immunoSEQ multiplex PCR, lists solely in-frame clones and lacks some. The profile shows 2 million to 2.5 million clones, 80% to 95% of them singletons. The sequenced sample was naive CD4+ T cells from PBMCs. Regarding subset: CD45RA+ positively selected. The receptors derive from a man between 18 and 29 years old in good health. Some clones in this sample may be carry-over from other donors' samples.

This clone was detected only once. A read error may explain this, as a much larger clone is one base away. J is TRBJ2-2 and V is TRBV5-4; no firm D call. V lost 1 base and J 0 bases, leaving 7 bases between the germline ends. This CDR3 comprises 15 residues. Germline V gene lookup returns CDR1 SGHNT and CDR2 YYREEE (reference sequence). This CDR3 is CASSLMVANTGELFF. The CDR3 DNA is TGTGCCAGCAGCTTGATGGTCGCGAACACCGGGGAGCTGTTTTTT.

CDR3 protein: CASKGLSSYEQYF. The CDR3 DNA reads TGTGCCAGCAAGGGACTCTCCTCCTACGAGCAGTACTTC. This rearrangement joins TRBV27 to TRBJ2-7, with D possibly being TRBD2 (6 bases). Germline CDR1 reads MNHEY; CDR2 reads SMNVEV (reference sequence). Between the trimmed V and J ends, which lost 7 bases and 0 bases, there was a span of 10 bases. CDR3 size: 13 residues.

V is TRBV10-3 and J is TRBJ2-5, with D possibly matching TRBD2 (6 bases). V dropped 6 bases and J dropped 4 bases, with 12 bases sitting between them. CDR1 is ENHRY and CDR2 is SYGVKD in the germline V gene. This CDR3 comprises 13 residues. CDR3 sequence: CAISPRDLETQYF. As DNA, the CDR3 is TGTGCCATCAGCCCCAGGGACTTAGAGACCCAGTACTTC.

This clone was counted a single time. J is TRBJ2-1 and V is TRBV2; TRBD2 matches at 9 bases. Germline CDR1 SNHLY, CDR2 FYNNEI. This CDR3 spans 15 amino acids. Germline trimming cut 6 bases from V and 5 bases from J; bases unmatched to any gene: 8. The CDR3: CASRYRLAENNEQFF. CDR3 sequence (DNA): TGTGCCAGCAGATATAGACTAGCGGAGAACAATGAGCAGTTCTTC.

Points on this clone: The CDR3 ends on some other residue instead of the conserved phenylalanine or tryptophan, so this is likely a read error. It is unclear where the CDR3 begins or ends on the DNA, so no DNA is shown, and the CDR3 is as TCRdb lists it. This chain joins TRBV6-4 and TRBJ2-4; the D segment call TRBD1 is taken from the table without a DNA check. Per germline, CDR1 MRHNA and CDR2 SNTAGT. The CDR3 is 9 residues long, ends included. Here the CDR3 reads CASSDDPWP.

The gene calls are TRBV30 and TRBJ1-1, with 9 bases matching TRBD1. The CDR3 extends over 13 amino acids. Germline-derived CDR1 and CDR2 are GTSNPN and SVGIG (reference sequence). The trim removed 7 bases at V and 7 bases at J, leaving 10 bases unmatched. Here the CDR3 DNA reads TGTGCCTCCGAACAGGGGGCGAAGGATGAAGCTTTCTTT. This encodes CASEQGAKDEAFF. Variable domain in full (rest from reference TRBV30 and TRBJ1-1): SQTIHQWPATLVQPVGSPLSLECTVEGTSNPNLYWYRQAAGRGLQLLFYSVGIGQISSEVPQNLSASRPQDRQFILSSKKLLLSDSGFYLCASEQGAKDEAFFGQGTRLTVV.

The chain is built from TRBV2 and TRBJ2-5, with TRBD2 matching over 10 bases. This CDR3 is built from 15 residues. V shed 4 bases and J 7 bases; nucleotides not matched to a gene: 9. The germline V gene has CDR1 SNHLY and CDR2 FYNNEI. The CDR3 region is CASSGASGRLGTQYF. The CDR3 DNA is TGTGCCAGCAGTGGGGCTAGCGGGAGATTAGGGACCCAGTACTTC.

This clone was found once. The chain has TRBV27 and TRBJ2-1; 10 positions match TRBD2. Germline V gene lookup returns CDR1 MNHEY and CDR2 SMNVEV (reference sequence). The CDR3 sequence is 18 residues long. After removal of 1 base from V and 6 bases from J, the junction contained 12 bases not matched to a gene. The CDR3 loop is CASSLYRAGASGSNEQFF. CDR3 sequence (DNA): TGTGCCAGCAGTTTATATCGGGCAGGGGCTAGCGGGAGCAATGAGCAGTTCTTC.